Following are 26 T cell receptor beta chains from one sample sequenced in a study of OX40 agonist ivuxolimab in advanced cancers. The data were produced by immunoSEQ multiplex PCR, yet TCRdb's version contains in-frame clones alone and is incomplete. The sample has 99,000 or so clones, approximately 95% seen once; the top ten hold about 2.1%. The material was CD4+ or CD8+ T cells sorted from blood, obtained in a trial of the OX40 agonist ivuxolimab. These receptors all come from an adult with an advanced solid tumor such as melanoma, head and neck, liver or kidney cancer.

This chain connects TRBV4-3 to TRBJ1-1; D gene unclear. Germline CDR1 and CDR2: LGHNA and YSLEER. The CDR3 length is 12 residues. Trimming cost V 6 bases and J 0 bases, with 5 bases left between them. CDR3 loop: CASRGLNTEAFF. The CDR3 region has the DNA TGCGCCAGCAGGGGGTTGAACACTGAAGCTTTCTTT.

This sequence joins TRBV6-1 and TRBJ2-5; tentative D call: TRBD1 (5 bases). V lost 11 bases to trimming and J lost 5 bases, with 15 bases between them. CDR1 is MNHNS and CDR2 is SASEGT in the germline V gene. The CDR3 length is 12 residues. The CDR3 spells CASLGVEETQYF. In nucleotides, the CDR3 is TGTGCCTCCTTAGGGGTTGAGGAGACCCAGTACTTC.

The chain couples TRBV4-3 to TRBJ1-5, with D tentatively TRBD1 (5 bases). CDR1 and CDR2 from the germline V gene are LGHNA and YSLEER. V shed 3 bases and J shed 4 bases, with 13 bases lying between them. This CDR3 is built from 15 residues. The chain's CDR3 is CASSQEQDENQPQHF. The DNA for the CDR3 is TGCGCCAGCAGCCAGGAACAGGATGAGAATCAGCCCCAGCATTTT.

This rearrangement joins TRBV11-2 to TRBJ2-3; D is undetermined. This CDR3 contains 12 residues. Per the germline V gene, CDR1 is SGHAT and CDR2 is FQNNGV. The V and J ends lost 3 bases and 2 bases respectively, with 3 bases between them. CDR3 in amino acids: CASSFYTDTQYF. The DNA of the CDR3 is TGTGCCAGCAGCTTTTACACAGATACGCAGTATTTT.

The chain employs TRBV5-5 and TRBJ2-1; 7 nucleotides agree with TRBD2. Germline-derived CDR1 and CDR2 are SGHKS and YYEKEE (reference sequence). The CDR3 is 15 residues long. V trimming: 0 bases; J trimming: 5 bases; junction bases outside the gene matches: 5. CDR3: CASSLVAGMNNEQFF. CDR3 nucleotide sequence: TGTGCCAGCAGCTTGGTAGCGGGCATGAACAATGAGCAGTTCTTC.

The genes are TRBV7-9 and TRBJ1-2; D may be TRBD1 (6 bases). The germline V and J ends were trimmed by 5 bases and 3 bases, with 16 bases remaining between them. This CDR3 region has 15 residues. Germline V gene data show CDR1 as SEHNR and CDR2 as FQNEAQ (reference sequence). CDR3 sequence (DNA): TGTGCCAGCAGCACCGCCGACAGGCCGTACTATGGCTACACCTTC. This sequence encodes CASSTADRPYYGYTF.

The chain links TRBV19 to TRBJ2-7; 8 positions agree with TRBD1. V lost 5 bases and J lost 3; bases outside the gene matches: 9. The CDR3 consists of 15 residues. Per germline, CDR1 LNHDA and CDR2 SQIVND (reference sequence). Here the CDR3 reads CASSGGTGPLYEQYF. The CDR3 nucleotides are TGTGCCAGTAGTGGGGGGACAGGACCCCTCTACGAGCAGTACTTC.

This clone has just one count. The DNA for the CDR3 is TGCGCCAGCAGTGAGGTGGGGTCCGATGAGACCCAGTACTTC. Its translation is CASSEVGSDETQYF. The rearrangement links TRBV10-1 to TRBJ2-5, with D unresolved. CDR1 is WNHNN and CDR2 is SYGVQD in the germline V gene (reference sequence). The CDR3 length is 14 residues. The V and J ends lost 2 bases and 5 bases respectively, with 12 bases between them.

This chain links TRBV5-8 with TRBJ1-2; the D is unclear. From germline, CDR1 is SGHTS and CDR2 YDEGEE. The germline V and J ends were trimmed by 1 base and 8 bases, with 12 bases remaining between them. The CDR3 is 13 amino acids. Written as DNA, the CDR3 is TGTGCCAGCAGCTTGCCGGGAGAGTTGGGCTACACCTTC. The encoded protein is CASSLPGELGYTF.

The chain has TRBV28 and TRBJ1-2; D is perhaps TRBD1 (6 bases). Trimming took 2 bases from V and 7 from J, leaving 17 bases between them. Per germline, CDR1 MDHEN and CDR2 SYDVKM. The length of the CDR3 is 15 residues. The DNA for the CDR3 is TGTGCCAGCAGTTTACTACCGGGACAAAATGTTGGCTACACCTTC. This gives the protein CASSLLPGQNVGYTF.

The chain combines TRBV12-2 with TRBJ2-3. TRBV12-2 is noted as a pseudogene. This CDR3 has 16 residues. The CDR3 DNA follows: TGTGCAAGTCGCCCGCTAACCCCGGGGGCTGGAGATACGCAGTATTTT. This encodes CASRPLTPGAGDTQYF.

The rearrangement uses TRBV5-6 and TRBJ1-6, with a tentative D call TRBD1 (5 bases). The CDR3 extends over 13 amino acids. CDR1 and CDR2 (germline): SGHDT, YYEEEE. Trimming cost V 7 bases and J 8 bases, with 13 bases left between them. CDR3 residues: CASGTDWDSPLHF. In DNA form, the CDR3 reads TGTGCCAGCGGGACGGACTGGGATTCACCCCTCCACTTT.

This CDR3 reads CASRPGLVADNEQFF. The CDR3 DNA is TGTGCCAGCCGACCGGGACTAGTGGCCGACAATGAGCAGTTCTTC. The chain joins TRBV27 to TRBJ2-1, with TRBD2 matching 8 bases. The CDR3 loop spans 15 amino acids. V lost 8 bases to trimming and J lost 5 bases; unmatched junction nucleotides: 11. Per the germline V gene, CDR1 is MNHEY and CDR2 is SMNVEV (reference sequence).

The chain links TRBV11-3 to TRBJ2-3; 7 bases fit TRBD1. With 5 bases clipped from V and 0 bases from J, the junction kept 5 bases outside the gene matches. Per germline, CDR1 SGHNT and CDR2 YENEEA. The CDR3 runs 15 residues. CDR3 DNA sequence: TGTGCCAGCAGCGTAAGGACAGGAAGCACAGATACGCAGTATTTT. Encoded protein: CASSVRTGSTDTQYF.

The chain is built from TRBV9 and TRBJ2-1; either TRBD1 or TRBD2 may fit D (5 bases each). This CDR3 region has 12 residues. CDR1 SGDLS and CDR2 YYNGEE come from the germline V gene. Trimming removed 3 bases at V and 8 bases at J, with 9 bases between. This CDR3 reads CASSGVGDEQFF. The CDR3 nucleotides are TGTGCCAGCAGCGGGGTGGGGGATGAGCAGTTCTTC.

The chain recombines TRBV10-3 with TRBJ1-1, with TRBD1 as a possible D gene (5 bases). This CDR3 is 14 amino acids long. Germline CDR1 ENHRY, CDR2 SYGVKD. The V end was cut by 3 bases, the J end by 1 base, with 9 bases between. CDR3 protein: CAISDDSRNTEAFF. The CDR3, as DNA: TGTGCCATCAGTGATGACAGCAGGAACACTGAAGCTTTCTTT.

This clone occurred once. The gene calls are TRBV27 and TRBJ1-1, with TRBD1 as a possible D gene (6 bases). V gave up 6 bases and J gave up 0 bases, with 14 bases separating them. CDR3 size: 15 residues. Germline V lookup: CDR1 MNHEY, CDR2 SMNVEV (reference sequence). The CDR3 DNA is TGTGCCAGCAGCCGACTGGACAGCCTGAACACTGAAGCTTTCTTT. Residues: CASSRLDSLNTEAFF.

The rearrangement joins TRBV27 to TRBJ2-7, with 8 bases identical to TRBD1. The CDR3 sequence is 16 residues long. Germline assignment: CDR1 MNHEY and CDR2 SMNVEV (reference sequence). V gave up 2 bases and J gave up 5 bases; unmatched junction bases: 11. CDR3 bases: TGTGCCAGCAGTTTAAGGGGTGGACAGGGTCTCCACGAGCAGTACTTC. Protein: CASSLRGGQGLHEQYF.

This sequence joins TRBV28 and TRBJ2-1, with TRBD2 identical over 9 bases. The germline gives CDR1 MDHEN, CDR2 SYDVKM. After removal of 7 bases from V and 4 bases from J, the junction contained 2 bases not matched to a gene. This CDR3 is built from 13 residues. In DNA form, the CDR3 reads TGTGCCAGCACCAGCGGGGGGTACAATGAGCAGTTCTTC. Its translation is CASTSGGYNEQFF.

The J gene is TRBJ2-7, the V gene TRBV7-2; D perhaps matches TRBD2 (5 bases). Germline V lookup: CDR1 SGHTA, CDR2 FQGNSA. V was clipped by 2 bases and J by 3 bases, with 14 bases between them. The CDR3 extends over 15 amino acids. CDR3 DNA sequence: TGTGCCAGCAGCTTAATGTCGGAGGCCCACTACGAGCAGTACTTC. Translation gives CASSLMSEAHYEQYF. The whole variable domain, remainder taken from reference TRBV7-2 and TRBJ2-7, is GAGVSQSPSNKVTEKGKDVELRCDPISGHTALYWYRQSLGQGLEFLIYFQGNSAPDKSGLPSDRFSAERTGGSVSTLTIQRTQQEDSAVYLCASSLMSEAHYEQYFGPGTRLTVT.

The chain carries TRBV25-1 and TRBJ1-1; the D is unclear. V was pared by 1 base and J by 6 bases, with 12 bases between. The CDR3 contains 14 residues. Looked up from germline, CDR1 is MGHDK and CDR2 is SYGVNS. The DNA of the CDR3 is TGTGCCAGCAGTGAATCCGGCCGGATGGCTGAAGCTTTCTTT. Translation: CASSESGRMAEAFF.

The CDR3 spells CASSLTTSGDSYEQYF. CDR3 DNA sequence: TGTGCCAGCAGCCTGACGACTAGCGGGGATTCCTACGAGCAGTACTTC. This chain links TRBV6-6 with TRBJ2-7; 11 bases match TRBD2. CDR3 length: 16 amino acids. J was trimmed by 1 base and V by 6 bases; bases with no gene match: 8. CDR1 MNHNY and CDR2 SVGAGI come from the germline V gene (reference sequence).

V gene TRBV19 combines with J gene TRBJ2-7; TRBD1 matches at 7 bases. The CDR3 runs 14 residues. Germline trimming cut 4 bases from V and 1 base from J; bases unmatched to any gene: 4. CDR1 and CDR2 (germline): LNHDA, SQIVND (reference sequence). CDR3 in amino acids: CASSNQQGSYEQYF. The DNA of the CDR3 is TGTGCCAGTAGTAACCAACAGGGGTCCTACGAGCAGTACTTC.

V is TRBV4-2 and J is TRBJ2-1; TRBD1 might be the D (6 bases). V lost 0 bases to trimming and J lost 5 bases, with 17 bases between them. Germline lookup yields CDR1 LGHNA and CDR2 YNFKEQ. This CDR3 has 17 residues. CDR3 sequence: CASSQDTGSGYNNEQFF. CDR3 bases: TGTGCCAGCAGCCAAGATACAGGGTCGGGCTACAACAATGAGCAGTTCTTC.

The CDR3 DNA follows: TGTGCCAGCAGCCCCGGGATCACCACTTTTTTCGGCTACACCTTC. Its translation is CASSPGITTFFGYTF. This chain connects TRBV28 to TRBJ1-2; D is unresolved. Trimming stripped 6 bases from V and 8 bases from J, with 22 bases between. Germline CDR1 is MDHEN and CDR2 is SYDVKM. The CDR3 runs to 15 residues.

This clone came up a few times. V is TRBV13 and J is TRBJ1-5; D is uncertain. Germline V gene lookup returns CDR1 PRHDT and CDR2 FYEKMQ (reference sequence). The CDR3 is 14 residues long. The V end lost 5 bases, the J end lost 5 bases, and 13 bases lay between the germline ends. The CDR3 region has the DNA TGTGCCAGCAGCACCGGGTCTGGGGATCAGCCCCAGCATTTT. Translation gives CASSTGSGDQPQHF.